This TCR beta chain was identified in a study of cytomegalovirus exposure and HLA in healthy donors. Study observations and caveats: A later analysis revealed that TCR association rates differed between HLA loci, peaking at DRB1 and bottoming out at HLA-C.

13 Jbeta primers and 60 Vbeta primers were used for the PCR. TCRdb's copy holds only in-frame clones and misses some; the assay was immunoSEQ multiplex PCR. The table includes about 190,000 clones, about 77% detected once. The V gene's germline CDR1 is SGHRS and CDR2 YFSETQ. CDR3 size: 15 residues. Between the trimmed V and J ends, which lost 0 bases and 0 bases, there was a span of 10 bases. On this clone: Its cognate antigen is unknown.

The chain uses TRBV5-1 and TRBJ2-7, with TRBD1 as a possible D gene (5 bases). The source material was PBMCs. The source of this sequence is a woman aged 25 to 39 in good health and CMV-seropositive. The CDR3 reads CASSLEQGSSYEQYF. The CDR3 DNA reads TGCGCCAGCAGCTTGGAGCAGGGAAGCTCCTACGAGCAGTACTTC. The whole variable domain, filled in from reference TRBV5-1 and TRBJ2-7, reads KAGVTQTPRYLIKTRGQQVTLSCSPISGHRSVSWYQQTPGQGLQFLFEYFSETQRNKGNFPGRFSGRQFSNSRSEMNVSTLELGDSALYLCASSLEQGSSYEQYFGPGTRLTVT.